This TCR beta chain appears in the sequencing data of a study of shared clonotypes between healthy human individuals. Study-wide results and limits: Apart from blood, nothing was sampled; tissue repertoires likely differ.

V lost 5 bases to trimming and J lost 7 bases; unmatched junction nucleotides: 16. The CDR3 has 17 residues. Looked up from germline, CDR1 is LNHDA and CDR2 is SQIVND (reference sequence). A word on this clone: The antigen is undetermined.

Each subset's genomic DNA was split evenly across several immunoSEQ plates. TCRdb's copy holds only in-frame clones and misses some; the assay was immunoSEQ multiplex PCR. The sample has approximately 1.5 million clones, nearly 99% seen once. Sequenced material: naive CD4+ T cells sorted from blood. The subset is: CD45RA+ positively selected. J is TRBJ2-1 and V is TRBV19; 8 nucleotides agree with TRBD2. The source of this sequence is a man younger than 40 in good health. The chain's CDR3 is CASSRVSSGGLKNEQFF. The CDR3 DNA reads TGTGCCAGTAGTCGAGTATCATCGGGAGGGCTGAAAAATGAGCAGTTCTTC.